The source of this TCR beta chain is a study of shared clonotypes between healthy human individuals. The CDR3 is 16 residues long, ends included. Germline CDR1 MDHEN, CDR2 SYDVKM. Regarding the study as a whole: Rarefaction showed that sequencing of sorted subsets was incomplete (despite large depth). An expected dependence of interdonor clonotype sharing on sequencing depth was noted.

This table comes from immunoSEQ multiplex PCR, and its TCRdb copy is limited to in-frame clones, with some not included. The data contain approximately 1,500,000 clones, roughly 96% of them singletons. Within Nashville, Tennessee resided all donors, each a Caucasian adult. With regard to this clone: Antigen unknown. No DNA is shown, since the ends of the CDR3 on it are uncertain; the CDR3 is the one TCRdb lists.

This receptor was obtained from a young man in good health. The chain employs TRBV28 and TRBJ1-1; the table's D gene call, TRBD1, was not cross checked with the DNA. Sequencing input: naive CD4+ T cells sorted from blood. Subset specified: CD45RA+ positively selected. CDR3 sequence: CASSFRARVGSTEAFF.